This T cell receptor (beta chain) was documented in a study of blood T cell repertoires in COVID-19. Study-level information: Samples came from the United States, Italy and Spain, spanning acute and convalescent COVID-19. In each case, the material was cDNA or gDNA derived from T cells, B-cell-depleted T cells, or PBMCs.

Original methodology: Estimates of nucleated cell counts were drawn from the amplification of reference gene primers. Assay: immunoSEQ multiplex PCR; the TCRdb copy retains only in-frame clones and omits some. V, J and clone size derive from that table, while D and trimming were established from the DNA sequence. The sample lists 250,000 to 350,000 clones, more than 70% seen once, with about 11% in the top ten. CDR3 length equals 14 residues. The V segment lost 8 bases and the J segment 4 bases; nucleotides outside the gene matches: 8. Germline V gene sequence: CDR1 SGHTA, CDR2 FQGNSA. This receptor was taken from a woman younger than 45 with COVID-19, enrolled during active disease. The chain carries TRBV7-2 and TRBJ2-3; 8 bases are shared with TRBD1. The sample consisted of peripheral blood. The DNA for the CDR3 is TGTGCCAGCTGTTGGCAGGGGGCTCCAGATACGCAGTATTTT. Its translation: CASCWQGAPDTQYF. Drawing the rest from reference TRBV7-2 and TRBJ2-3, the complete variable domain is GAGVSQSPSNKVTEKGKDVELRCDPISGHTALYWYRQSLGQGLEFLIYFQGNSAPDKSGLPSDRFSAERTGGSVSTLTIQRTQQEDSAVYLCASCWQGAPDTQYFGPGTRLTVL.